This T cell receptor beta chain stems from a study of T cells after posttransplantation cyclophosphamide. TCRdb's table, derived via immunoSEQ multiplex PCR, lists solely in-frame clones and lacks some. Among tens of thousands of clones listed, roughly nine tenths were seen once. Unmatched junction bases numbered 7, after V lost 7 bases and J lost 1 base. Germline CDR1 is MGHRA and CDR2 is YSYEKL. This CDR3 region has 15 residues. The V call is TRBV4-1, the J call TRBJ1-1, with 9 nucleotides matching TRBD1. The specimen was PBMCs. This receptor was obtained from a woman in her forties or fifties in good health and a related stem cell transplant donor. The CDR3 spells CASKSTGGANTEAFF. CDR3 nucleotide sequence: TGCGCCAGCAAATCGACAGGGGGGGCGAACACTGAAGCTTTCTTT.